Given below is one T cell receptor (beta chain) in context. The antigen remains undetermined. Other DNA sequences of this sample code for an identical CDR3. This record belongs to a study of beta chain features in type 1 diabetes. Overall study findings and caveats: Researchers report that Type 1 diabetes patients had moderately but significantly shorter TCRB CDR3s across all four CD4+ subsets. With patients and controls alike, PCR might favor shorter templates to an equal degree. At VDJ recombination sites, type 1 diabetes patients had fewer insertions and more deleted nucleotides.

Expressed TCRB transcripts got sequenced, as all isolated RNA was reverse transcribed. Sequencing was performed with immunoSEQ multiplex PCR; in TCRdb, only in-frame clones are kept and a portion is missing. In the table there are more than 100,000 clones, about a sixth of which are singletons. The V gene end was trimmed by 6 bases and the J gene end by 2 bases; junction bases not matched to a gene: 4. Germline V lookup: CDR1 LNHDA, CDR2 SQIVND (reference sequence). This CDR3 is built from 13 residues. The material sequenced was central memory CD4+ T cells from blood. The clonotype originates from a young man with type 1 diabetes. This chain links TRBV19 with TRBJ2-7; 7 bases match TRBD1. CDR3 sequence: CASSPTGTYEQYF. The CDR3, as DNA: TGTGCCAGTAGCCCGACAGGGACCTACGAGCAGTACTTC.